A selection of T cell receptor beta chains follows, all from one sample in a study of CD8 T cells in Susac syndrome. From the immunoSEQ multiplex PCR reads, TCRdb called clonotypes with MiXCR, one entry per CDR3 protein. The sample records 400,000 or so distinct CDR3 sequences, around 83% being singletons. Sequenced material: CD8+ T cells from PBMCs. The origin of the receptors is a human donor with multiple sclerosis. Both conserved end residues are part of each CDR3. The D gene is left open where the match is weak. Part of the rows lack a size; the others show once, few, many or a class for expanded clones.

>-|TRBV19|-|TRBJ1-1
CASSMVQEAENTEAFF
TGTGCCAGTAGTATGGTCCAAGAAGCGGAAAACACTGAAGCTTTCTTT
>-|TRBV27|-|TRBJ1-4
CASSPGIGGEKLFF
TGTGCCAGCAGTCCCGGGATAGGTGGTGAAAAACTGTTTTTT
>few|TRBV28|-|TRBJ2-2
CASSFTLNTGELFF
TGTGCCAGCAGTTTCACACTGAACACCGGGGAGCTGTTTTTT
>-|TRBV29-1|TRBD1|TRBJ1-2
CSVEGQSNYGYTF
TGCAGCGTTGAGGGACAGTCCAACTATGGCTACACCTTC
>-|TRBV30|TRBD1|TRBJ2-7
CAWSTDREYEQYF
TGTGCCTGGAGTACGGACAGGGAGTACGAGCAGTACTTC
>-|TRBV12-5|-|TRBJ1-5
CASGSPGQRNQPQHF
TGTGCTAGTGGTTCGCCTGGACAGCGCAATCAGCCCCAGCATTTT
>-|TRBV27|-|TRBJ2-7
CASSFTGFGEQYF
TGTGCCAGCAGTTTCACAGGGTTTGGGGAGCAGTACTTC
>-|TRBV19|TRBD2|TRBJ2-1
CASSIAFLGTSGGSSYNEQFF
TGTGCCAGTAGTATAGCATTTCTTGGGACTAGCGGGGGAAGCTCCTACAATGAGCAGTTCTTC
>-|TRBV29-1|-|TRBJ2-5
CSVEVYLETQYF
TGCAGCGTTGAAGTTTATTTGGAGACCCAGTACTTC
>-|TRBV6-1|TRBD2|TRBJ2-4
CASTAIAGTPRAGNIQYF
TGTGCCAGCACTGCGATAGCGGGTACACCTCGAGCGGGAAACATTCAGTACTTC
>-|TRBV30|TRBD2|TRBJ2-7
CAWSPTSGGPYEQYF
TGTGCCTGGAGCCCGACTAGCGGGGGACCCTACGAGCAGTACTTC
>-|TRBV10-3|TRBD1|TRBJ1-2
CAISDSGGAGGYTF
TGTGCCATCAGTGACTCAGGGGGCGCGGGGGGCTACACCTTC
>-|TRBV2|-|TRBJ1-4
CASKSTDMNEKLFF
TGTGCCAGCAAATCCACTGATATGAATGAAAAACTGTTTTTT
>-|TRBV12-5|-|TRBJ2-1
CASGVGGRGWNEQFF
TGTGCTAGTGGCGTGGGGGGTAGGGGCTGGAATGAGCAGTTCTTC
>-|TRBV2|TRBD1|TRBJ1-4
CASIETPGQGNEKLFF
TGTGCCAGCATTGAAACCCCGGGACAGGGTAATGAAAAACTGTTTTTT
>-|TRBV13|TRBD2|TRBJ2-7
CASSPAGLTSYEQYF
TGTGCCAGCAGCCCAGCGGGGCTGACCTCCTACGAGCAGTACTTC
>once|TRBV30|TRBD1|TRBJ1-2
CAWSGSDRGFYGYTF
TGTGCCTGGAGTGGGTCGGACAGGGGCTTCTATGGCTACACCTTC
>-|TRBV3-1|-|TRBJ1-3
CASSQDQGNSGNTIYF
TGTGCCAGCAGCCAAGATCAGGGAAACTCTGGAAACACCATATATTTT
>-|TRBV4-1|TRBD2|TRBJ2-2
CASSQEPGGPGELFF
TGCGCCAGCAGCCAAGAGCCGGGGGGGCCCGGGGAGCTGTTTTTT
>-|TRBV20-1|TRBD2|TRBJ2-1
CSARGEVVAGGNEQFF
TGCAGTGCTAGAGGAGAGGTGGTAGCGGGAGGAAATGAGCAGTTCTTC
>-|TRBV20-1|-|TRBJ2-1
CSARRANYNEQFF
TGCAGTGCTAGACGGGCAAACTACAATGAGCAGTTCTTC
>few|TRBV27|TRBD1|TRBJ1-6
CASRPGQYNSPLHF
TGTGCCAGCAGGCCGGGACAGTATAATTCACCCCTCCACTTT
>-|TRBV11-2|-|TRBJ2-1
CASSLGRGEVYNEQFF
TGTGCCAGCAGCTTAGGTCGGGGAGAAGTTTACAATGAGCAGTTCTTC
>-|TRBV10-3|-|TRBJ2-2
CAISEVGRDTGELFF
TGTGCCATCAGTGAGGTCGGACGGGACACCGGGGAGCTGTTTTTT
>-|TRBV28|TRBD1|TRBJ2-1
CASSIGGWTGRYNEQFF
TGTGCCAGCAGCATAGGGGGTTGGACAGGGCGCTACAATGAGCAGTTCTTC
>-|TRBV28|-|TRBJ2-3
CASRLMGHTDTQYF
TGTGCCAGCAGATTGATGGGACACACAGATACGCAGTATTTT
>once|TRBV19|-|TRBJ1-1
CASSMGHGAFF
TGTGCCAGTAGTATGGGCCATGGAGCTTTCTTT
>-|TRBV20-1|TRBD1|TRBJ2-7
CSARVQDRSYEQYF
TGCAGTGCTAGAGTCCAGGACAGGTCCTACGAGCAGTACTTC
>-|TRBV30|-|TRBJ1-1
CAWTDGVNTEAFF
TGTGCCTGGACCGACGGAGTGAACACTGAAGCTTTCTTT
>-|TRBV10-3|TRBD1|TRBJ1-1
CAISHRDRALNTEAFF
TGTGCCATCAGTCACCGGGACAGGGCTCTGAACACTGAAGCTTTCTTT
>-|TRBV11-2|-|TRBJ2-7
CASSIKLSVLREQYF
TGTGCCAGCAGCATCAAACTGTCGGTGTTACGAGAGCAGTACTTC
>-|TRBV7-8|-|TRBJ2-1
CASSLVLDLYNEQLF
TGTGCCAGCAGCTTAGTTTTGGATCTCTACAATGAGCAGCTCTTC
>-|TRBV7-9|-|TRBJ2-1
CASSLGTGLDNEQFF
TGTGCCAGCAGCTTAGGGACTGGGCTGGACAATGAGCAGTTCTTC
>-|TRBV5-1|-|TRBJ2-7
CASSFRSVGSYEQYF
TGCGCCAGCAGCTTTAGAAGTGTTGGCTCCTACGAGCAGTACTTC
>-|TRBV21-1|-|TRBJ1-1
CASSKGGRMNTEAFF
TGTGCCAGCAGCAAAGGGGGGAGAATGAACACTGAAGCTTTCTTT
>few|TRBV6-1|-|TRBJ1-2
CASSLGARTAYGYTF
TGTGCCAGCAGCCTGGGGGCCAGGACCGCCTATGGCTACACCTTC
>-|TRBV4-1|TRBD2|TRBJ2-3
CASSQFSGRADTQYF
TGCGCCAGCAGCCAATTTAGCGGGAGGGCAGATACGCAGTATTTT
>once|TRBV30|-|TRBJ2-7
CAWSVSRIHEQYF
TGTGCCTGGAGTGTCAGCAGGATCCACGAGCAGTACTTC
>-|TRBV6-1|-|TRBJ2-1
CASRNLMHTWADEQFF
TGTGCCAGCAGAAACCTCATGCATACTTGGGCCGATGAGCAGTTCTTC
>once|TRBV6-1|TRBD1|TRBJ2-7
CASRSEGQGANSYEQYF
TGTGCCAGCAGGTCAGAGGGACAGGGGGCTAACTCCTACGAGCAGTACTTC
>-|TRBV7-9|-|TRBJ1-4
CASSFPRGLNEKLFF
TGTGCCAGCAGCTTCCCGAGAGGGCTTAATGAAAAACTGTTTTTT